This T cell receptor (beta chain) derives from a study of blood T cells in healthy people across ages (dated by TCRdb to about 2015). The study in broad terms: Template switching captured roughly one uniquely barcoded TCR beta cDNA molecule per two T cells in model experiments. Age-related changes in TCR beta repertoire diversity were measured in the study by deep sequencing normalized with unique cDNA molecular identifiers. Four age groups were formed from the donors: young (average 16 years), middle-aged (approximately 39), aged (around 68) and long-lived (around 82). Donors of different ages were randomly distributed across sequencing lanes to avoid experimental bias. For two donors (one aged 18 to 30 and one aged 80 or older), the study analyzed two additional independent replicas of 1 million unique cDNA reads from the same blood draw.

The 39 donors, aged about 6 to 95 years, were systemically healthy Caucasian individuals from Russia. Each donor gave ten milliliters of peripheral blood, collected into EDTA-treated Vacutainer tubes. Ficoll-Paque density-gradient centrifugation was used to isolate PBMCs, with at least 6.5 million per sample. Trizol reagent was used to extract total RNA from the PBMCs, yielding at least 6 micrograms per sample. For every donor, flow cytometry on a PBMC aliquot measured the percentage of naive CD45RAhigh/CD27high T cells. Overall study outcomes, separate from this receptor: Compared with the aged group, the long-lived group had more naive CD4+ T cells, fewer expanded clones and increased TCR diversity, suggesting age selection. The percentage of naive T cells measured by flow cytometry correlated strongly with observed TCR beta diversity. Donor CMV infection status was unknown, potentially confounding age-related changes in expanded clonotypes. As age increased, observed TCR beta diversity per million T cells dropped in a roughly linear way, and a significant reduction was already evident by age 40. Estimates of total diversity based on one million sequenced T cells were regarded as lower bounds and as underestimates. Conclusive comparison of naive and antigen-experienced compartments was prevented by the profiling of bulk unsorted PBMCs.

The CDR3 contains 12 residues, cysteine and phenylalanine counted. CDR3 DNA is the only sequence kept; it has 36 bases, read in frame from the first base. CDR1 MNHEY and CDR2 SMNVEV were looked up in the germline V gene (reference sequence). Relative to germline, V is 4 bases shorter and J is 7 bases shorter, with 11 bases between their ends. Concerning this clonotype: The antigen it binds to is not known. No base quality information exists; no much larger clone differs at one position.

The library was obtained by 5' RACE. Reads for this sample came from an Illumina HiSeq 2500. A second PCR of roughly 6 to 11 cycles was run with a J-beta primer mix and a sample-barcoded 5' primer. A template-switch 5' adaptor carrying 12 random nucleotides introduced a unique molecular identifier onto each TCR beta cDNA molecule. Each sample yielded at least 2.5 million CDR3-containing paired-end reads. The Mint cDNA synthesis kit, primed by a TRBC-specific oligonucleotide, was used to synthesize first-strand cDNA from all RNA. Following uracil-DNA glycosylase treatment, all cDNA underwent a first 18-cycle PCR with the universal primers M1SS and BC2_uni_R. The study's own analysis went as follows. Normalization of each sample was performed by random selection of 1 million high-quality reads, each carrying a distinct molecular identifier. Instead of being binned into consensus sequences, reads with shared molecular identifiers were discarded. MiTCR, with a Q25 quality threshold and the strictest error-elimination algorithm, was used for CDR3 identification, clonotype clustering and error correction. A nonparametric unseen species model with Euler transformation was used to estimate a lower bound on total TCR beta diversity. The public sequencing data were trimmed at Q25 with fastp and processed into clonotypes with MiXCR by TCRdb, which kept only in-frame beta chains. Every entry covers one CDR3 protein and lists the most common genes and DNA from its rows. V and J calls and clone size were set by TCRdb, not the authors. The sample data list about 1,500,000 distinct CDR3 sequences, and around 39% of these were observed just once. 7.9% of the sample is in the top ten clones.

This TCR was sampled from a woman between 18 and 29 years old in good health. Input material: blood. The V gene is TRBV27 and the J gene is TRBJ2-7; a tentative D call is TRBD2 (5 bases match). The CDR3 sequence is CASSSSLREQYF. DNA sequence: TGTGCCAGCAGTTCTAGCCTCCGGGAGCAGTACTTC.